The 5 T cell receptor beta chains below were found in one sample sequenced in a study of prognosis after radiotherapy for stage I lung cancer. By two-round multiplex PCR, the TCR beta CDR3 was amplified from genomic DNA. Round-one PCR had primers specific to each TRBV and TRBJ gene. Using its own MiXCR run on the multiplex PCR reads, TCRdb lists one record per CDR3 protein. The sample lists 13,000 or so distinct CDR3 sequences, 50% occurring once. The specimen was PBMCs, collected before or after stereotactic body radiation therapy (not recorded which). The receptor source for this set is a donor over 45 with non-small cell lung cancer.

This clonotype is classed as medium-sized. The gene calls are TRBV6-1 and TRBJ2-7; maybe TRBD1 (6 bases). The CDR3 is 13 residues long. Germline CDR1 MNHNS, CDR2 SASEGT. The V gene lost 7 bases and the J gene lost 3 bases, with 13 bases spanning the gap. This CDR3 reads CASKTRDNYEQYF. CDR3 sequence (DNA): TGTGCCAGCAAGACCCGGGACAACTACGAGCAGTACTTC.

This clonotype has a count of ten or more. The chain is built from TRBV28 and TRBJ2-5; 7 nucleotides agree with TRBD1. The J segment lost 2 bases and the V segment lost 4 bases, leaving 10 bases of the junction unmatched. This CDR3 spans 16 amino acids. The germline CDR1 and CDR2 sequences are MDHEN and SYDVKM. The CDR3 DNA sequence: TGTGCCAGCAGTTCCCACGGGGACAGCAAACAAGAGACCCAGTACTTC. Translating gives CASSSHGDSKQETQYF.

With regard to this clonotype: One end of the junction does not line up with germline, which may come from a read error. The J gene is TRBJ2-2, the V gene TRBV28, with a weak D call TRBD2 (6 bases). CDR3 length: 16 amino acids. Germline V CDR1 and CDR2: MDHEN, SYDVKM. The CDR3 DNA reads as TGTGCCAGCAGTTCGTCGATCGGGGGTGACACCGTGGAGCTGTTTTTT. Its translation is CASSSSIGGDTVELFF.

This clonotype qualifies as medium-sized. The genes are TRBV6-1 and TRBJ1-2; D is unresolved. CDR1 and CDR2 (germline): MNHNS, SASEGT. The CDR3 contains 14 residues. Trimming stripped 6 bases from V and 3 bases from J, with 14 bases between. The CDR3 bases are TGTGCCAGCAGCCACCGTCGCGTCGACTATGGCTACACCTTC. Protein: CASSHRRVDYGYTF.

The chain joins TRBV5-1 to TRBJ2-2, with 13 bases identical to TRBD2. The CDR3 is 16 amino acids. V shed 2 bases, J shed 3 bases, and the junction held 1 base outside the gene matches. Germline CDR1 SGHRS, CDR2 YFSETQ. The DNA of the CDR3 is TGCGCCAGCAGCTTAACTAGCGGGAGGGACACCGGGGAGCTGTTTTTT. It encodes CASSLTSGRDTGELFF.